The 4 T cell receptor beta chains below all came from one sample that was sequenced in a study of T-cell reconstitution after alpha-beta-depleted transplantation in children. Unique molecular identifiers were used in preparing the TCRbeta library. In TCRdb, the PCR reads were re-called with MiXCR into one record per CDR3 protein. The table includes 200,000 to 250,000 distinct CDR3 sequences, around 9.9% detected once. The sample here was PBMCs, taken before TCRalphabeta/CD19-depleted stem cell transplant. The receptor source for this set is a child less than two years old with acute myeloid leukemia, due to receive a stem cell transplant.

This clonotype was recorded at least ten times. The chain joins TRBV7-2 to TRBJ2-7; D ambiguous. Deletions cut 5 bases from V and 0 bases from J, with 11 bases between. Germline values: CDR1 SGHTA, CDR2 FQGNSA. CDR3 length: 14 amino acids. For the CDR3, the DNA is TGTGCCAGCAGCACCCTGGGTCACTCCTACGAGCAGTACTTC. This encodes CASSTLGHSYEQYF.

This chain links TRBV5-4 with TRBJ1-1; TRBD1 matches at 9 bases. CDR3 length equals 13 residues. J gave up 10 bases and V 1 base, and 5 bases lay outside the gene matches. Germline V gene lookup returns CDR1 SGHNT and CDR2 YYREEE (reference sequence). The CDR3, as DNA: TGTGCCAGCAGCTTGTATGGGGGACAGGGAGCTTTCTTT. Its protein product is CASSLYGGQGAFF.

At least ten counts were recorded for this clonotype. This chain joins TRBV6-1 and TRBJ2-7, with 12 bases identical to TRBD2. The CDR3 is 15 amino acids. Trimming cost V 5 bases and J 0 bases; bases outside gene matches: 2. Germline values: CDR1 MNHNS, CDR2 SASEGT. The CDR3 DNA reads TGTGCCAGCAGTACGGGACTAGCGGGCTCCTACGAGCAGTACTTC. Protein sequence: CASSTGLAGSYEQYF.

This clonotype was seen repeatedly, ten times or more. The chain couples TRBV6-1 to TRBJ1-3; D is unclear. CDR1 MNHNS and CDR2 SASEGT come from the germline V gene. V lost 7 bases to trimming and J lost 0 bases, with 10 bases between them. This CDR3 is 14 amino acids long. The CDR3 bases are TGTGCCAGCATGACCACATTCTCTGGAAACACCATATATTTT. The encoded protein is CASMTTFSGNTIYF.